Listed below are T cell receptor beta chains from one sample, sequenced in a study of monozygotic twins with inflammatory bowel disease. TCRdb re-called the 5' RACE reads and shows each CDR3 protein once, DNA omitted. The table for this sample gives under 200,000 distinct CDR3 sequences. The sequencing sample was made of blood. The origin of the receptors is a human donor with ulcerative colitis or Crohn's disease, or a healthy co-twin of an affected twin (not recorded which). Each CDR3 is given with its conserved first and last residue. Each record gives: J gene, V gene, CDR3 protein.

TRBJ2-1 | TRBV7-6 | CASSPPGLAGGPHHNEQFF
TRBJ2-7 | TRBV20-1 | CSAPRLYEQYF
TRBJ1-4 | TRBV28 | CASSLHEKLFF
TRBJ2-7 | TRBV29-1 | CSVVWGGREQYF
TRBJ1-6 | TRBV11-2 | CASSPVGPRDSPLHF
TRBJ2-3 | TRBV6-4 | CASSEASGGSTDTQYF
TRBJ2-1 | TRBV24-1 | CATSDLSETSGRVNEQFF
TRBJ2-1 | TRBV27 | CASSLEGEHEQFF
TRBJ1-2 | TRBV5-5 | CASSPKTDGAF
TRBJ2-7 | TRBV28 | CASSLWRGRAAAYEQYF
TRBJ2-1 | TRBV5-5 | CASSPLTGGDYNEQFF
TRBJ1-1 | TRBV20-1 | CSARKELNTEAFF
TRBJ1-1 | TRBV21-1 | CASSKDPGQGCRGAFF
TRBJ2-3 | TRBV12-3/TRBV12-4 | CASSVLGTQYF
TRBJ2-5 | TRBV29-1 | CSVGRGETQYF
TRBJ2-7 | TRBV7-2 | CASSLDMAYEQYF
TRBJ1-2 | TRBV7-3 | CASSLGGQPGYGYTF
TRBJ2-1 | TRBV24-1 | CATSGNSPSLRRNEQFF
TRBJ1-2 | TRBV30 | CAWSVLGGRTYGYTF
TRBJ2-1 | TRBV28 | CASSLIGSGRMTEQFF
TRBJ2-7 | TRBV3-1 | CASSQMGPYEQYF
TRBJ1-1 | TRBV25-1 | CASRDRRNTEAFF
TRBJ2-5 | TRBV10-3 | CATNPGQGQETQYF
TRBJ2-3 | TRBV28 | CASTLPAGADTQYF
TRBJ2-7 | TRBV20-1 | CSARGTPSGRENEQYF